This TCR beta chain comes out of a study of a mutant IDH1 vaccine in newly diagnosed glioma. There are a few counts of this clone. As for time point: baseline, week 1 (first vaccination visit). Indicated treatment: pre-vaccination baseline after standard-of-care therapy. Donors harbored newly found WHO grade 3 or 4 IDH1-mutant, ATRX-lost astrocytomas. Clones were sequenced by immunoSEQ multiplex PCR, and TCRdb holds only the in-frame ones, with some missing. Seen here are tens of thousands of clones, around nine tenths observed once, and the top ten hold approximately 20%. This clonotype originated in a man aged 18 to 29 with glioma. Sequenced material: PBMCs, taken from a glioma patient treated with radiotherapy, temozolomide or both.

In DNA, the CDR3 is TGTGCCAGCGGGGGACTAGCGGGAGGGGAAGAGACCCAGTACTTC. Its protein product is CASGGLAGGEETQYF. The V and J genes are TRBV6-5 and TRBJ2-5, with 16 nucleotides matching TRBD2. The CDR3 spans 15 residues. The ends lost 8 bases at V and 3 bases at J; junction bases unmatched: 3. Looked up from germline, CDR1 is MNHEY and CDR2 is SVGAGI.